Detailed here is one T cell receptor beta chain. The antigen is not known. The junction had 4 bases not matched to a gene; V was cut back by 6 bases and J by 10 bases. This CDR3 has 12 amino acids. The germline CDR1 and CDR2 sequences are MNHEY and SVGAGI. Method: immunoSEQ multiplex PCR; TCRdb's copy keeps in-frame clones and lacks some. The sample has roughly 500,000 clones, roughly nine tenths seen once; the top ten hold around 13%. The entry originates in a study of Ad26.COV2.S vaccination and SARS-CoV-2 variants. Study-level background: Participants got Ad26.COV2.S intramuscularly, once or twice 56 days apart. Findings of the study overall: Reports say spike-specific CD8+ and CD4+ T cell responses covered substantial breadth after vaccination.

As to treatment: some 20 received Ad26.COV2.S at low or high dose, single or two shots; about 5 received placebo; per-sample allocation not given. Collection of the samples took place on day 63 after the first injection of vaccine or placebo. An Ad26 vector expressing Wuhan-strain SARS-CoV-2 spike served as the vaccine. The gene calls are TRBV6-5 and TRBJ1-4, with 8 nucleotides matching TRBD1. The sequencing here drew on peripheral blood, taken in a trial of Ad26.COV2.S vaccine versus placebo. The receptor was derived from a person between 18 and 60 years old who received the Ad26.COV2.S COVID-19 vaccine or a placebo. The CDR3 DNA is TGTGCCAGCAGCCAAGACAGGGGAAAACTGTTTTTT. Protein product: CASSQDRGKLFF.